In its sample, the clone carrying this T cell receptor beta chain was seen a few times. The data derive from a study of blood T cell repertoires in COVID-19. Looking at the study overall: PBMCs, B-cell-depleted T cells, or T cells were the source of the cDNA or gDNA that made up the material.

V was cut by 6 bases and J by 2 bases, with 6 bases left in between. Germline CDR1 KGHDR, CDR2 SFDVKD. There are 12 residues in the CDR3. Per the authors' pipeline: Reference gene primer amplification gave estimated nucleated cell counts. Sequencing was performed with immunoSEQ multiplex PCR; in TCRdb, only in-frame clones are kept and a portion is missing. The DNA gave D and trimming, while V, J and clone size come from that table. The sample yields 150,000 to 200,000 clones, approximately 89% seen once. Sequencing was done on a sample of peripheral blood. This sequence joins TRBV24-1 and TRBJ1-2; D is unresolved. This TCR was recovered from a man aged 40-50 years with active or convalescent COVID-19. The chain's CDR3 is CATSYGNYGYTF. In DNA form, the CDR3 reads TGTGCCACCAGTTACGGGAACTATGGCTACACCTTC.